This record covers a single TCR beta chain. Its cognate antigen is unknown. Germline trimming cut 0 bases from V and 7 bases from J; bases unmatched to any gene: 8. Germline CDR1 is SGHNT and CDR2 is YYREEE (reference sequence). The length of the CDR3 is 16 residues. Positive CCR7 selection of CD45RO-negative cells yielded the naive CD8 cells, and terminally differentiated effector memory CD45RA+ cells were excluded. The data originate from a study of shared clonotypes between healthy human individuals. Study-wide results and limits: It was observed that approximately 5% of naive CD4 clonotypes were shared across four donors. Across subsets, estimated richness was generally greater for naive than for memory populations.

Sorted-subset replicate PCRs used about 180 ng DNA, roughly 28,000 T cell genomes. Only in-frame clones appear in the TCRdb table, and some are missing; sequencing was by immunoSEQ multiplex PCR. Of hundreds of thousands of clones in the sample, around 96% are singletons; the top ten hold roughly 0.12%. Source material: naive CD8+ T cells sorted from blood. The clonotype originates from a woman in her 30s in good health. V usage is TRBV5-4 and J usage is TRBJ2-2; 8 positions agree with TRBD1. CDR3 protein: CASSLEGRGHGGELFF. The CDR3 bases are TGTGCCAGCAGCTTGGAAGGCAGGGGGCATGGCGGGGAGCTGTTTTTT.